What follows are 19 T cell receptor beta chains derived from one specimen sequenced in a study of blood T cell repertoires in COVID-19 (TCRdb year 2020). The library was made by the immunoSEQ multiplex PCR assay. As stored in TCRdb, this immuneACCESS dataset retains in-frame rearrangements with V and J assigned. A fraction of the clones does not appear; measured against another copy, unresolved V genes explain less than half of the discrepancy, and the remainder lacks a known reason. The sample table holds 230,000 or so clones, of which more than 65% were seen once. Around 4% of the sample goes to the ten largest clones. Sequencing was carried out using peripheral blood. These receptor sequences come from a man aged 45-65 years with active or convalescent COVID-19.

V usage is TRBV7-9 and J usage is TRBJ1-4, with D possibly being TRBD1 (6 bases). Between the trimmed V and J ends, which lost 6 bases and 7 bases, there was a span of 15 bases. Germline assignment: CDR1 SEHNR and CDR2 FQNEAQ (reference sequence). This CDR3 spans 14 amino acids. CDR3 protein: CASSPTGFSEKLFF. CDR3 sequence (DNA): TGTGCCAGCAGTCCAACAGGGTTCAGTGAAAAACTGTTTTTT.

This chain uses TRBV5-5 with TRBJ2-5; D is ambiguous. The CDR3 is made up of 13 amino acids. Trimming removed 3 bases from V and 3 bases from J, with 9 bases in between. The germline CDR1 and CDR2 sequences are SGHKS and YYEKEE (reference sequence). The CDR3 region has the DNA TGTGCCAGCAGCTATGGTTCGGAAGAGACCCAGTACTTC. Its translation: CASSYGSEETQYF.

J is TRBJ2-2 and V is TRBV21-1; TRBD1 is the table's D call, not checked against the DNA. TRBV21-1 is an annotated pseudogene. The CDR3 covers 15 residues. The CDR3 DNA is TGTGCCAGTTTGCAGGGGGCGACCGATGCCGGGGAGCTGTTTTTT. Encoded protein: CASLQGATDAGELFF.

The chain couples TRBV19 to TRBJ2-1, with 12 bases matching TRBD2. Looked up from germline, CDR1 is LNHDA and CDR2 is SQIVND (reference sequence). J gave up 4 bases and V 5 bases, and 6 bases lay outside the gene matches. This CDR3 is 16 amino acids long. The chain's CDR3 is CASSPTLAGGYNEQFF. For the CDR3, the DNA is TGTGCCAGTAGTCCAACACTAGCGGGGGGATACAATGAGCAGTTCTTC.

The V and J genes are TRBV28 and TRBJ1-2; possibly TRBD1 for D (5 bases). The CDR3 is 12 amino acids. Germline loops: CDR1 MDHEN, CDR2 SYDVKM. V was trimmed by 2 bases and J by 7 bases, leaving 8 bases between them. The CDR3 here is CASSLIGAGYTF. DNA of the CDR3: TGTGCCAGCAGTTTAATTGGGGCTGGCTACACCTTC.

The chain links TRBV11-1 to TRBJ2-7; 10 nucleotides line up with TRBD1. The CDR3 has 15 amino acids. The V segment lost 0 bases and the J segment 4 bases; nucleotides outside the gene matches: 3. Germline V gives CDR1 SGHAT, CDR2 FQDESV (reference sequence). The CDR3, as DNA: TGTGCCAGCAGCTTAGCAGAGGGACAGGGGTACGAGCAGTACTTC. This encodes CASSLAEGQGYEQYF.

The chain couples TRBV19 to TRBJ2-7, with D unresolved. The CDR3 loop spans 14 amino acids. Germline lookup yields CDR1 LNHDA and CDR2 SQIVND (reference sequence). Trimming shortened V by 5 bases and J by 3 bases, and 14 bases separated the two germline ends. CDR3 nucleotides: TGTGCCAGTAGTCATGCGTCCGTTGGCTACGAGCAGTACTTC. This encodes CASSHASVGYEQYF.

The gene calls are TRBV7-3 and TRBJ2-1; 12 nucleotides match TRBD2. Germline values: CDR1 SGHTA, CDR2 FQGTGA. The CDR3 sequence is 17 residues long. V lost 5 bases to trimming and J lost 4 bases; unmatched junction nucleotides: 9. The CDR3 DNA reads TGTGCCAGCAGCCCAGGGCGGCTAGCGGGGGGGTACAATGAGCAGTTCTTC. This sequence encodes CASSPGRLAGGYNEQFF.

V is TRBV30 and J is TRBJ1-1; D unclear. Germline values: CDR1 GTSNPN, CDR2 SVGIG (reference sequence). Trimming removed 2 bases at V and 6 bases at J, with 10 bases between. CDR3 length: 12 residues. This CDR3 is CAWSIEVSEAFF. The CDR3 region has the DNA TGTGCCTGGAGTATCGAGGTGTCTGAAGCTTTCTTT.

The gene calls are TRBV30 and TRBJ1-2; 7 bases are shared with TRBD1. V lost 3 bases, J lost 7 bases, and 8 bases stayed unmatched. The V gene's germline CDR1 is GTSNPN and CDR2 SVGIG (reference sequence). CDR3 length equals 13 residues. The CDR3 DNA follows: TGTGCCTGGAGCAAAGACAGGGAGGCTGGCTACACCTTC. Protein: CAWSKDREAGYTF.

This clone was picked up many times. The chain carries TRBV2 and TRBJ2-1; 12 bases match TRBD2. The CDR3 covers 15 residues. Germline CDR1 is SNHLY and CDR2 is FYNNEI. With 5 bases clipped from V and 10 bases from J, the junction kept 9 bases outside the gene matches. In nucleotides, the CDR3 is TGTGCCAGCAGTTGGACTAGCGGGGTTGGCGGGGAGCAGTTCTTC. Translation: CASSWTSGVGGEQFF.

This clone was recorded only once. This rearrangement joins TRBV9 to TRBJ1-2; 10 nucleotides match TRBD1. After removal of 4 bases from V and 6 bases from J, the junction contained 6 bases not matched to a gene. Germline-derived CDR1 and CDR2 are SGDLS and YYNGEE. The CDR3 covers 14 residues. CDR3 DNA: TGTGCCAGCAGCCTCGCCGGGACAGGGGATGGCTACACCTTC. It specifies CASSLAGTGDGYTF.

The V call is TRBV30, the J call TRBJ1-3; D call uncertain. The CDR3 has 12 residues. Germline V gene sequence: CDR1 GTSNPN, CDR2 SVGIG (reference sequence). V lost 4 bases and J 0 bases, leaving 4 bases between the germline ends. CDR3 region: CAWISSGNTIYF. The CDR3 region has the DNA TGTGCCTGGATTAGCTCTGGAAACACCATATATTTT.

The chain carries TRBV18 and TRBJ1-3, with TRBD1 as a possible D gene (5 bases). Trimming stripped 3 bases from V and 0 bases from J, with 18 bases between. Germline CDR1 and CDR2: KGHSH and LQKENI. There are 18 residues in the CDR3. The CDR3 nucleotides are TGTGCCAGCTCACCCTTGGGTGGACGGGGGAGCTCTGGAAACACCATATATTTT. Encoded protein: CASSPLGGRGSSGNTIYF.

This chain joins TRBV5-5 and TRBJ2-7; tentatively, D is TRBD1 (6 bases). CDR3 length: 13 residues. V lost 3 bases, J lost 7 bases, and 14 bases lay in between. Germline assignment: CDR1 SGHKS and CDR2 YYEKEE (reference sequence). The CDR3 DNA is TGTGCCAGCAGCTCTATAAACAGGGATGAGCAGTACTTC. Encoded protein: CASSSINRDEQYF.

The chain has TRBV2 and TRBJ1-2; 7 bases fit TRBD1. The CDR3 covers 12 residues. J lost 8 bases, V lost 5 bases, and 5 bases had no gene match. Germline lookup yields CDR1 SNHLY and CDR2 FYNNEI. CDR3 bases: TGTGCCAGCAGTCCGGGGACAGCGGGCTACACCTTC. This translates into CASSPGTAGYTF. Together with reference TRBV2 and TRBJ1-2, the CDR3 gives the full variable domain: EPEVTQTPSHQVTQMGQEVILRCVPISNHLYFYWYRQILGQKVEFLVSFYNNEISEKSEIFDDQFSVERPDGSNFTLKIRSTKLEDSAMYFCASSPGTAGYTFGSGTRLTVV.

This chain uses TRBV5-1 with TRBJ2-2; 8 bases are a match to TRBD2. V gave up 4 bases and J gave up 2 bases; unmatched junction bases: 7. This CDR3 region has 16 residues. The V gene's germline CDR1 is SGHRS and CDR2 YFSETQ. In DNA form, the CDR3 reads TGCGCCAGCAGCGGCCAGACTAGCGCAAACACCGGGGAGCTGTTTTTT. Encoded protein: CASSGQTSANTGELFF.

The table lists this clone with a few counts. V usage is TRBV5-1 and J usage is TRBJ2-3; 7 nucleotides line up with TRBD2. V was pared by 3 bases and J by 6 bases, with 4 bases of the junction left unmatched. The length of the CDR3 is 13 residues. In germline, CDR1 is SGHRS, CDR2 YFSETQ. The CDR3 DNA reads as TGCGCCAGCAGCTCCGGGGGAGGGGATACGCAGTATTTT. As protein: CASSSGGGDTQYF.

This chain joins TRBV12-3 or TRBV12-4 and TRBJ1-2; D remains ambiguous. Trimming took 2 bases from V and 8 from J, leaving 12 bases between them. There are 13 residues in the CDR3. The CDR3 nucleotides read TGTGCCAGCAGTTTATTTCCCCAGATGGGCTACACCTTC. As protein: CASSLFPQMGYTF.